This T cell receptor (beta chain) was sequenced in a study of identifying expanded T cells in peripheral blood. Notes on the study in general: Differentially abundant clones: approximately 1.3 between replicates, 16.4 at approximately two weeks, approximately 19 at four. Clone count variance between roughly 2-week samples rose with total template count.

Germline assignment: CDR1 LNHDA and CDR2 SQIVND (reference sequence). Trimming took off 1 base at V and 3 bases at J, with 10 bases between the two ends. The CDR3 sequence is 14 residues long. The repertoire was sequenced with immunoSEQ multiplex PCR; TCRdb's copy has only in-frame clones and lacks some. The data hold roughly 100,000 clones, with about 91% observed a single time. Healthy donors had no documented immune events, such as infections, while sampled. As concerns this clone: Its antigen is not identified. The same CDR3 arises from other DNA sequences in this sample as well.

The chain combines TRBV19 with TRBJ2-7, with D perhaps TRBD1 or TRBD2 (6 bases each). The receptor was derived from a person aged 18 to 70 in good health. The sample taken for sequencing was blood. The CDR3 protein is CASSIGGGSYEQYF. CDR3 sequence (DNA): TGTGCCAGTAGTATAGGAGGGGGGAGCTACGAGCAGTACTTC. Full variable domain (remainder filled in from reference TRBV19 and TRBJ2-7): DGGITQSPKYLFRKEGQNVTLSCEQNLNHDAMYWYRQDPGQGLRLIYYSQIVNDFQKGDIAEGYSVSREKKESFPLTVTSAQKNPTAFYLCASSIGGGSYEQYFGPGTRLTVT.